These 11 T cell receptor beta chains originate from one sample sequenced in a study of early T cells in non-severe SARS-CoV-2 infection. TCRdb re-called the 5' RACE reads through MiXCR, storing one row per CDR3 protein. The table includes about 57,000 distinct CDR3 sequences, approximately 9.3% detected once. The sample taken for sequencing was whole blood. The receptors originated from an adult who was a healthcare worker with PCR-confirmed SARS-CoV-2 infection or an uninfected control (not recorded which).

This clonotype occurred a few times. The CDR3 bases are TGTGCCAGCAATCGGGAAGGCGTCATGAACACTGAAGCTTTCTTT. It codes for CASNREGVMNTEAFF. V gene TRBV6-5 combines with J gene TRBJ1-1, with D unresolved. Looked up from germline, CDR1 is MNHEY and CDR2 is SVGAGI. V was shortened by 7 bases and J by 0 bases, with 15 bases between the two germline ends. The CDR3 consists of 15 residues.

At least ten counts were recorded for this clonotype. This chain links TRBV25-1 with TRBJ1-5; the D gene is possibly TRBD1 (5 bases). The CDR3 has 14 residues. V was cut by 6 bases and J by 1 base, with 10 bases left in between. CDR1 and CDR2 (germline): MGHDK, SYGVNS. The CDR3 sequence: CASSQGWSNQPQHF. The CDR3, as DNA: TGTGCCAGCAGCCAGGGATGGAGCAATCAGCCCCAGCATTTT.

This clonotype was counted between two and nine times. V is TRBV6-1 and J is TRBJ2-5; D not certain. The CDR3 is 12 amino acids. V dropped 8 bases and J dropped 5 bases, with 12 bases sitting between them. The germline gives CDR1 MNHNS, CDR2 SASEGT. This CDR3 reads CASGRLMETQYF. In nucleotides, the CDR3 is TGTGCCAGCGGCAGGCTAATGGAGACCCAGTACTTC.

This clonotype came up a few times. This rearrangement joins TRBV18 to TRBJ2-1; 12 nucleotides agree with TRBD2. Per germline, CDR1 KGHSH and CDR2 LQKENI. J was trimmed by 9 bases and V by 2 bases; bases with no gene match: 11. The CDR3 contains 17 residues. CDR3 sequence: CASSPVGRLAGVSEQFF. The CDR3 region has the DNA TGTGCCAGCTCACCAGTGGGCAGACTAGCGGGAGTGAGTGAGCAGTTCTTC.

This clonotype was observed many times. V usage is TRBV6-6 and J usage is TRBJ2-1; 8 bases match TRBD2. The V gene end was trimmed by 6 bases and the J gene end by 4 bases; junction bases not matched to a gene: 8. Germline loops: CDR1 MNHNY, CDR2 SVGAGI (reference sequence). The CDR3 totals 15 residues. This CDR3 is CASRLTGGLYNEQFF. CDR3 nucleotide sequence: TGTGCCAGCAGATTAACGGGAGGGCTGTACAATGAGCAGTTCTTC.

This clonotype was counted a few times. The rearrangement uses TRBV7-9 and TRBJ2-7; 11 bases map to TRBD1. The CDR3 runs to 16 residues. CDR1 is SEHNR and CDR2 is FQNEAQ in the germline V gene (reference sequence). V gave up 4 bases and J gave up 3 bases; unmatched junction bases: 8. The CDR3 here is CASSSYGTGGSYEQYF. CDR3 coding DNA: TGTGCCAGCAGCTCTTATGGGACAGGGGGAAGCTACGAGCAGTACTTC.

This clonotype was recorded many times. V is TRBV6-1 and J is TRBJ2-1, with TRBD2 matching 13 bases. Germline V gives CDR1 MNHNS, CDR2 SASEGT. V trimming: 7 bases; J trimming: 12 bases; junction bases outside the gene matches: 15. CDR3 length: 16 residues. The CDR3 sequence is CASKGGGTSGTSGQFF. Written as DNA, the CDR3 is TGTGCCAGCAAAGGTGGTGGGACTAGCGGGACCTCCGGGCAGTTCTTC.

The rearrangement links TRBV7-2 to TRBJ1-3; D gene ambiguous. With 5 bases removed from V and 8 bases from J, the gap between germline ends came to 7 bases. CDR3 length: 11 residues. Germline CDR1 and CDR2: SGHTA and FQGNSA. The CDR3 protein is CASSLGYTIYF. The CDR3 nucleotides read TGTGCCAGCAGCCTGGGGTACACCATATATTTT.

In its sample, this clonotype was seen many times. The rearrangement joins TRBV7-2 to TRBJ2-6; D gene ambiguous. There are 12 residues in the CDR3. CDR1 SGHTA and CDR2 FQGNSA come from the germline V gene. V lost 5 bases and J 7 bases, leaving 6 bases between the germline ends. The CDR3 DNA reads TGTGCCAGCAGCAGTGGTGCCAACGTCCTGACTTTC. Translating it yields CASSSGANVLTF.

This clonotype was seen ten or more times. The chain has TRBV12-3 or TRBV12-4 and TRBJ2-7; 7 positions agree with TRBD1. Trimming cost V 6 bases and J 7 bases; bases outside gene matches: 6. The CDR3 is 12 amino acids. Here the CDR3 DNA reads TGTGCCAGCAGCCCGACAGGGAAAGAGCAGTACTTC. Its translation: CASSPTGKEQYF.

In this sample, this clonotype turned up a few times. This chain connects TRBV29-1 to TRBJ1-1, with TRBD1 matching over 11 bases. The CDR3 has 16 residues. The ends lost 6 bases at V and 5 bases at J; junction bases unmatched: 14. Germline lookup yields CDR1 SQVTM and CDR2 ANQGSEA. The CDR3 DNA reads as TGCAGCGTCGGCCCCGGGACAGGGGGAGGGAGGACTGAAGCTTTCTTT. It specifies CSVGPGTGGGRTEAFF. Together with reference TRBV29-1 and TRBJ1-1, the CDR3 gives the full variable domain: SAVISQKPSRDICQRGTSLTIQCQVDSQVTMMFWYRQQPGQSLTLIATANQGSEATYESGFVIDKFPISRPNLTFSTLTVSNMSPEDSSIYLCSVGPGTGGGRTEAFFGQGTRLTVV.